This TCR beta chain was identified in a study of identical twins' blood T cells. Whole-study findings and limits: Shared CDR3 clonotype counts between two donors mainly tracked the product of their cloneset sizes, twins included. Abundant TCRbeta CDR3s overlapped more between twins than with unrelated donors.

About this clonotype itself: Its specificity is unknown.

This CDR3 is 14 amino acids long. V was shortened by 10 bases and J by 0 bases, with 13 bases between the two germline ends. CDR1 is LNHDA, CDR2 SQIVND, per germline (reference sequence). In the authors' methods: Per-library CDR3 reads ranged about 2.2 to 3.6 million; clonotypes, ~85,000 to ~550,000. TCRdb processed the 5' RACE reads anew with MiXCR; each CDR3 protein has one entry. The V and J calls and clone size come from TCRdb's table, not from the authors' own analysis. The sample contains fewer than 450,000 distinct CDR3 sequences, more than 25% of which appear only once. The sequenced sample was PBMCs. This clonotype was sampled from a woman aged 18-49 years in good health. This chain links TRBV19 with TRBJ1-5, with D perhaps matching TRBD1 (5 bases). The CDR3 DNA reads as TGTGCCACCCGGGACCGTAGTAGCAATCAGCCCCAGCATTTT. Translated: CATRDRSSNQPQHF.